The 12 T cell receptor beta chains below all came from one sample that was sequenced in a study of T cell changes during pregnancy in multiple sclerosis. Assay: immunoSEQ multiplex PCR; the TCRdb copy retains only in-frame clones and omits some. The data hold some 28,000 clones, with around 89% observed a single time. Material: CD4+ T cells from peripheral blood mononuclear cells, obtained in the first trimester of pregnancy. These TCRs come from a female donor in good health, enrolled as a control in a pregnancy study.

The chain carries TRBV27 and TRBJ1-3; TRBD1 is a possible D gene (6 bases). With 11 bases removed from V and 4 bases from J, the gap between germline ends came to 21 bases. The CDR3 loop spans 15 amino acids. Germline CDR1 and CDR2: MNHEY and SMNVEV (reference sequence). The CDR3 sequence is CAFRDKSESGNTIYF. CDR3 DNA sequence: TGTGCCTTCCGGGACAAAAGCGAATCCGGAAACACCATATATTTT.

The chain joins TRBV23-1 to TRBJ2-1; 8 bases are a match to TRBD1. TRBV23-1 is an open reading frame, and its role is uncertain. CDR3 size: 14 residues. V lost 5 bases to trimming and J lost 3 bases; unmatched junction nucleotides: 3. The chain's CDR3 is CASSIGTGYNEQFF. The DNA for the CDR3 is TGCGCCAGCAGTATAGGGACAGGCTACAATGAGCAGTTCTTC.

This chain uses TRBV29-1 with TRBJ2-5, with 10 bases fitting TRBD2. V lost 8 bases to trimming and J lost 4 bases; unmatched junction nucleotides: 10. The CDR3 has 14 residues. CDR1 is SQVTM, CDR2 ANQGSEA, per germline. CDR3 in amino acids: CSIEGSGRTETQYF. As DNA, the CDR3 is TGCAGCATCGAAGGTAGCGGGAGGACAGAGACCCAGTACTTC.

The chain joins TRBV4-2 to TRBJ1-4, with 9 bases lining up with TRBD1. Germline V lookup: CDR1 LGHNA, CDR2 YNFKEQ. With V trimmed by 4 bases and J by 7 bases, 4 bases remained unmatched. This CDR3 has 14 residues. The CDR3 sequence: CASSLGTGSEKLFF. The DNA for the CDR3 is TGTGCCAGCAGCCTCGGGACAGGGAGTGAAAAACTGTTTTTT.

The CDR3 loop is CASSPPGGRNNSPLHF. Written as DNA, the CDR3 is TGTGCCAGCTCACCACCGGGGGGTAGGAATAATTCACCCCTCCACTTT. This chain links TRBV18 with TRBJ1-6; D possibly corresponds to TRBD1 (5 bases). The CDR3 loop spans 16 amino acids. Trimming cost V 0 bases and J 5 bases, with 11 bases left between them. Germline CDR1 and CDR2: KGHSH and LQKENI.

The V and J genes are TRBV27 and TRBJ2-3; D is possibly TRBD2 (6 bases). CDR1 MNHEY and CDR2 SMNVEV come from the germline V gene (reference sequence). The CDR3 extends over 15 amino acids. V was trimmed by 5 bases and J by 6 bases, leaving 18 bases between them. In DNA form, the CDR3 reads TGTGCCAGCAGTCCTCCGGGACGTCGGGGGGATACGCAGTATTTT. The encoded protein is CASSPPGRRGDTQYF.

On this clone: Different DNA sequences within this sample yield the same CDR3. CDR3 amino acids: CASSQVDSYGYTF. CDR3 coding DNA: TGTGCCAGCAGCCAAGTAGACAGCTATGGCTACACCTTC. The rearrangement joins TRBV14 to TRBJ1-2; a weak D match, TRBD1 (5 bases). Germline CDR1 SGHDN, CDR2 FVKESK. CDR3 length: 13 residues. V dropped 1 base and J dropped 4 bases, with 7 bases sitting between them.

This chain connects TRBV18 to TRBJ2-7; 8 bases map to TRBD1. CDR1 is KGHSH, CDR2 LQKENI, per germline. This CDR3 is built from 17 residues. Unmatched junction bases numbered 10, after V lost 0 bases and J lost 3 bases. The CDR3 is CASSPPGFRGPFYEQYF. In nucleotides, the CDR3 is TGTGCCAGCTCACCACCGGGTTTCAGGGGGCCCTTCTACGAGCAGTACTTC.

This chain links TRBV19 with TRBJ2-2; D is uncertain. V was pared by 8 bases and J by 3 bases, with 16 bases between. From germline, CDR1 is LNHDA and CDR2 SQIVND (reference sequence). There are 15 residues in the CDR3. CDR3: CASSDHDKYTGELFF. The CDR3 nucleotides read TGTGCCAGTTCCGACCACGACAAGTACACCGGGGAGCTGTTTTTT. The variable domain in full, with the rest retrieved from reference TRBV19 and TRBJ2-2, is DGGITQSPKYLFRKEGQNVTLSCEQNLNHDAMYWYRQDPGQGLRLIYYSQIVNDFQKGDIAEGYSVSREKKESFPLTVTSAQKNPTAFYLCASSDHDKYTGELFFGEGSRLTVL.

This chain links TRBV14 with TRBJ2-7, with D unresolved. The germline V gene encodes CDR1 SGHDN and CDR2 FVKESK. This CDR3 has 13 residues. The V gene lost 2 bases and the J gene lost 1 base, with 6 bases spanning the gap. The CDR3 is CASSQQVSYEQYF. The DNA for the CDR3 is TGTGCCAGCAGCCAACAGGTTTCCTACGAGCAGTACTTC.

The chain carries TRBV5-1 and TRBJ1-6, with 9 bases fitting TRBD1. Germline V gene sequence: CDR1 SGHRS, CDR2 YFSETQ. There are 16 residues in the CDR3. V was pared by 4 bases and J by 7 bases, with 9 bases of the junction left unmatched. The CDR3 nucleotides are TGCGCCAGCAGCACGATGGCGGGACAGGGAAATTCACCCCTCCACTTT. Protein: CASSTMAGQGNSPLHF.

The chain combines TRBV2 with TRBJ2-2, with 11 bases lining up with TRBD2. The germline V gene encodes CDR1 SNHLY and CDR2 FYNNEI. CDR3 length: 19 residues. Unmatched junction bases numbered 8, after V lost 0 bases and J lost 2 bases. This chain's CDR3 is CASSEARGTSGRNTGELFF. The CDR3 bases are TGTGCCAGCAGTGAAGCGCGGGGAACTAGCGGGAGAAACACCGGGGAGCTGTTTTTT.